This TCR beta chain derives from a study of CD8+CD57+ T cells in acquired aplastic anemia. Study-level background: The average for DNA from sorted CD4+ and CD8+ cells was 3.2 ug.

The germline V and J ends were trimmed by 1 base and 2 bases, with 14 bases remaining between them. Germline V CDR1 and CDR2: MNHEY, SMNVEV (reference sequence). This CDR3 contains 16 residues. Previously, flow cytometry had revealed CD8+CD57+ cell expansion in the patients chosen for sequencing. At blood sampling, none of the patients had yet received therapy. Genomic DNA was employed as the template in profiling TCR beta VDJ and CDR3. MiXCR, applied by TCRdb to the reads, yields one record per CDR3 protein. Found here are roughly 200,000 distinct CDR3 sequences, roughly 63% of them singletons; the top ten hold approximately 46%.

This receptor was obtained from a human donor with aplastic anemia. The chain couples TRBV27 to TRBJ1-1; tentative D call: TRBD1 (6 bases). The specimen was sorted CD4+, CD8+, or CD8+CD57+ T cells (not recorded which) from PBMCs. CDR3 sequence: CASSLLPGEVNTEAFF. The CDR3 nucleotides are TGTGCCAGCAGTTTATTGCCAGGGGAGGTTAACACTGAAGCTTTCTTT.